This TCR beta chain was sequenced in a study of spatial heterogeneity in lung cancer. Individual TCR cDNA molecules each bore their own unique molecular identifier. MiXCR, run by TCRdb on the 5' RACE reads, gives a single entry per CDR3 protein. The sample shows approximately 22,000 distinct CDR3 sequences, over 4.5% of them seen only once. This clonotype was seen repeatedly, ten times or more. The CDR3 is 15 amino acids. The trim removed 0 bases at V and 10 bases at J, leaving 10 bases unmatched. Germline V gene lookup returns CDR1 ENHRY and CDR2 SYGVKD. Noted time point: sample taken at primary tumor resection. Unsorted whole RNA samples from tumor, nontumor lung or frozen PBMC were sequenced.

This receptor was identified in a male donor with early-stage non-small cell lung cancer. This sequence joins TRBV10-3 and TRBJ2-5; 8 nucleotides agree with TRBD2. The sample in question was PBMCs, obtained at surgery. The CDR3 protein is CAISESETSEADQYF. The DNA of the CDR3 is TGTGCCATCAGTGAGTCGGAGACTAGCGAGGCGGACCAGTACTTC.